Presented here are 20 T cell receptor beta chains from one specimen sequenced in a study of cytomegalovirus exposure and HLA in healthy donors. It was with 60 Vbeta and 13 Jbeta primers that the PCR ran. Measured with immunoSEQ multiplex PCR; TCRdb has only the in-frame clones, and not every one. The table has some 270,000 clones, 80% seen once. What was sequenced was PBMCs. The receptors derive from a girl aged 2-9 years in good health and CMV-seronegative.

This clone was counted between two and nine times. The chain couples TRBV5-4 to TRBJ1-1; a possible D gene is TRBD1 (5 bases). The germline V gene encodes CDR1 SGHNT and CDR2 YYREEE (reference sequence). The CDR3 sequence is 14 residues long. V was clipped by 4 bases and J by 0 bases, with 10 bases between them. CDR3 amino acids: CASSPGLLNTEAFF. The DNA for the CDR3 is TGTGCCAGCAGCCCGGGACTTTTGAACACTGAAGCTTTCTTT.

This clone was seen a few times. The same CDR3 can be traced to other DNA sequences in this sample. The CDR3 DNA sequence: TGTGCCAGCAGTCCGGGACTAGTCCAAGAGACCCAGTACTTC. Amino acid sequence: CASSPGLVQETQYF. The chain has TRBV2 and TRBJ2-5, with 8 bases that match TRBD2. In germline, CDR1 is SNHLY, CDR2 FYNNEI. The CDR3 is 14 residues long. The ends lost 5 bases at V and 1 base at J; junction bases unmatched: 3.

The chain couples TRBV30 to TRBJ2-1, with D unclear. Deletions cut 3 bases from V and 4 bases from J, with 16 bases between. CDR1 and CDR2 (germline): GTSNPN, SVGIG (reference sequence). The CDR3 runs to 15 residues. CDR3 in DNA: TGTGCCTGGAGATTTCCGGGTCACTCTTACAATGAGCAGTTCTTC. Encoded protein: CAWRFPGHSYNEQFF.

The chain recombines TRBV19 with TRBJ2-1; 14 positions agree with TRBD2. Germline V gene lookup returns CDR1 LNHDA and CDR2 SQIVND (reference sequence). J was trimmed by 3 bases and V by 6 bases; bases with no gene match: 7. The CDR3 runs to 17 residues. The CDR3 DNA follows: TGTGCCAGTAGCCTAGGACTAGCGGGGGGACTCTACAATGAGCAGTTCTTC. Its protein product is CASSLGLAGGLYNEQFF.

The CDR3 loop is CTSSQSPGVPTNYGYTF. DNA of the CDR3: TGCACCAGCAGCCAATCGCCGGGGGTCCCAACTAACTATGGCTACACCTTC. The chain employs TRBV1 and TRBJ1-2. TRBV1 has pseudogene status. This CDR3 is built from 17 residues.

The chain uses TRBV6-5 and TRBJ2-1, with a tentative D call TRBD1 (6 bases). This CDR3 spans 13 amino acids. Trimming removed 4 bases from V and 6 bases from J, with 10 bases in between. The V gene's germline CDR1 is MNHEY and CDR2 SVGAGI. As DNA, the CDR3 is TGTGCCAGCAGTTCAGGGGCGGGCAATGAGCAGTTCTTC. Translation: CASSSGAGNEQFF.

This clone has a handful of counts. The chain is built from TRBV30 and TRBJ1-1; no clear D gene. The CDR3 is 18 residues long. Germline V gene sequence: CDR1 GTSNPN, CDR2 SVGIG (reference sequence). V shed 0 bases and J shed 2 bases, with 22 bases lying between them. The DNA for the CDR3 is TGTGCCTGGAGTGTCCCCTATAGATATGCGGGCCTTAACACTGAAGCTTTCTTT. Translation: CAWSVPYRYAGLNTEAFF.

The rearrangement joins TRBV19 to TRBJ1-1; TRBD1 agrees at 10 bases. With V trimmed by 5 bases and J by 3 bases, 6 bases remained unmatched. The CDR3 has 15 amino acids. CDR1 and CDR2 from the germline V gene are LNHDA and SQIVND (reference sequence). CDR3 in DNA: TGTGCCAGTAGTTCGGACAGGGGGTCCGACACTGAAGCTTTCTTT. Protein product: CASSSDRGSDTEAFF.

CDR3 residues: CASSNRGDIHEQYF. CDR3 nucleotides: TGTGCCAGCAGCAACAGGGGGGACATCCACGAGCAGTACTTC. V gene TRBV5-4 combines with J gene TRBJ2-7; 8 positions agree with TRBD1. The CDR3 has 14 amino acids. Trimming at V came to 4 bases and at J to 5 bases, leaving 8 bases not matched to a gene. Germline CDR1 is SGHNT and CDR2 is YYREEE (reference sequence).

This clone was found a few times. Written as DNA, the CDR3 is TGTGCCATCAGCTCAACAGCTCCCGTGCAGTACTTC. Its translation is CAISSTAPVQYF. The chain is built from TRBV10-3 and TRBJ2-7; no firm D call. The V and J ends lost 6 bases and 9 bases respectively, with 15 bases between them. The CDR3 length is 12 residues. Per germline, CDR1 ENHRY and CDR2 SYGVKD.

The CDR3 loop is CASSATKSDRGHSPLHF. The DNA for the CDR3 is TGTGCCAGCAGTGCAACAAAATCTGACAGGGGGCATTCACCCCTCCACTTT. This chain connects TRBV6-1 to TRBJ1-6, with 10 nucleotides matching TRBD1. Unmatched junction bases numbered 11, after V lost 4 bases and J lost 8 bases. This CDR3 spans 17 amino acids. Germline CDR1 and CDR2: MNHNS and SASEGT.

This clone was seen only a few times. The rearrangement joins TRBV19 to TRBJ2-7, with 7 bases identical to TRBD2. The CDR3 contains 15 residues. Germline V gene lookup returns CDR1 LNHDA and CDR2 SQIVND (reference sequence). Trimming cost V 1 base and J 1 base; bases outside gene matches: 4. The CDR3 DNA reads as TGTGCCAGTAGTATAGCTAGAGCGGGGTCCTACGAGCAGTACTTC. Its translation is CASSIARAGSYEQYF.

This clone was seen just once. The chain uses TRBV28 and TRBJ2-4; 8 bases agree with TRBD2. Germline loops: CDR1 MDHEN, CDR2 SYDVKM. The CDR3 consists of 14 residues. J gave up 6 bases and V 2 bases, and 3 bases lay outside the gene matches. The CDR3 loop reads CASSLSSGRNIQYF. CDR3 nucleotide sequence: TGTGCCAGCAGTTTAAGCAGCGGGAGAAACATTCAGTACTTC.

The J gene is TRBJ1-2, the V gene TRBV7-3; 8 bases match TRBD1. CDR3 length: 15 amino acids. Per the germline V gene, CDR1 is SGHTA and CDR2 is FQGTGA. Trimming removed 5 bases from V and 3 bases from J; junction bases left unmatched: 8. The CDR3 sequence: CASSPTPDRDYGYTF. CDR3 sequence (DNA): TGTGCCAGCAGCCCCACCCCGGACAGGGACTATGGCTACACCTTC.

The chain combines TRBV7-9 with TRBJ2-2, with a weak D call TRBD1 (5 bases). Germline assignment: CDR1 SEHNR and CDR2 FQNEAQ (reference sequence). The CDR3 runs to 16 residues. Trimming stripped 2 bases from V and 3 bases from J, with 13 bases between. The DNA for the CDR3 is TGTGCCAGCAGCTTATGGGCAGGGCCCTACACCGGGGAGCTGTTTTTT. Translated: CASSLWAGPYTGELFF.

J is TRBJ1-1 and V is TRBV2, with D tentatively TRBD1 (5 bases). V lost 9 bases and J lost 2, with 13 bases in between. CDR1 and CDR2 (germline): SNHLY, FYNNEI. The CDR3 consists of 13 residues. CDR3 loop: CASTSQENTEAFF. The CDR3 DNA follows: TGTGCCAGTACCTCACAGGAAAACACTGAAGCTTTCTTT.

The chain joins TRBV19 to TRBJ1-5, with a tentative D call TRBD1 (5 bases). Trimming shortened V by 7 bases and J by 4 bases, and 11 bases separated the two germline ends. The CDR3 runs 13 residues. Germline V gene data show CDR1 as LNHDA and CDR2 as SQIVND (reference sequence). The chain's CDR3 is CASMRQYNQPQHF. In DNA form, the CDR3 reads TGTGCCAGTATGCGACAGTATAATCAGCCCCAGCATTTT. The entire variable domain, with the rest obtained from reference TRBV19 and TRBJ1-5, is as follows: DGGITQSPKYLFRKEGQNVTLSCEQNLNHDAMYWYRQDPGQGLRLIYYSQIVNDFQKGDIAEGYSVSREKKESFPLTVTSAQKNPTAFYLCASMRQYNQPQHFGDGTRLSIL.

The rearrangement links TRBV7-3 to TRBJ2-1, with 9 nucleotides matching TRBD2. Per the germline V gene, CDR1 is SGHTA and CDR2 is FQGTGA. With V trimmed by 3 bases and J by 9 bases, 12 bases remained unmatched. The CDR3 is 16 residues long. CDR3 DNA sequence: TGTGCCAGCAGCTTCAGCGGGGCGGGGGGGCCGAGTGAGCAGTTCTTC. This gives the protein CASSFSGAGGPSEQFF.

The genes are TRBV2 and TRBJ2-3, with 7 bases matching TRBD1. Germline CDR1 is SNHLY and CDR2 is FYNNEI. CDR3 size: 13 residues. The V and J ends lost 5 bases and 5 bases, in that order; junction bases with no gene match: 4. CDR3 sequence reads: CASSRQGEDTQYF. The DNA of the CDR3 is TGTGCCAGCAGTAGACAGGGTGAAGATACGCAGTATTTT.

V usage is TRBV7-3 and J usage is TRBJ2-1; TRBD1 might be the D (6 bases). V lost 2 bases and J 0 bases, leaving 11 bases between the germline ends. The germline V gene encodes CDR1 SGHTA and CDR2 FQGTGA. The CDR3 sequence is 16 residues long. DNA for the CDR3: TGTGCCAGCAGCTTATCCGGGACAAGCTCCTACAATGAGCAGTTCTTC. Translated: CASSLSGTSSYNEQFF.